Presented here are 16 T cell receptor beta chains from one specimen sequenced in a study of T cell responses to AZD1222 COVID-19 vaccine. The table came from immunoSEQ multiplex PCR; TCRdb's copy has only in-frame clones and leaves some out. The sample holds some 120,000 clones, roughly nine tenths seen once. The sample consisted of peripheral blood, taken on day 0 of AZD1222 vaccination. The receptor source for this set is an adult in good health.

DNA for the CDR3: TGTGCCAGCTCACTCAAGTACGAGCAGTACTTC. It is translated as CASSLKYEQYF. V gene TRBV18 combines with J gene TRBJ2-7; no clear D gene. Per germline, CDR1 KGHSH and CDR2 LQKENI. V was cut by 4 bases and J by 4 bases, with 5 bases left in between. The CDR3 runs to 11 residues.

The chain combines TRBV19 with TRBJ2-7; a possible D gene is TRBD1 (6 bases). The CDR3 spans 13 residues. Germline CDR1 reads LNHDA; CDR2 reads SQIVND (reference sequence). V was clipped by 8 bases and J by 2 bases, with 13 bases between them. CDR3 amino acids: CASSGTTTYEQYF. The CDR3 DNA is TGTGCCAGTTCCGGGACAACAACCTACGAGCAGTACTTC. Complete variable domain (other parts from reference TRBV19 and TRBJ2-7): DGGITQSPKYLFRKEGQNVTLSCEQNLNHDAMYWYRQDPGQGLRLIYYSQIVNDFQKGDIAEGYSVSREKKESFPLTVTSAQKNPTAFYLCASSGTTTYEQYFGPGTRLTVT.

J is TRBJ1-4 and V is TRBV7-9, with D perhaps matching TRBD1 (5 bases). Germline V CDR1 and CDR2: SEHNR, FQNEAQ (reference sequence). CDR3 length: 15 amino acids. Trimming pared 5 bases from V and 3 bases from J, leaving 13 bases between. The CDR3 loop reads CASSPNSGANEKLFF. For the CDR3, the DNA is TGTGCCAGCAGCCCGAATTCGGGGGCTAATGAAAAACTGTTTTTT.

CDR3 protein: CATSVRDSQYEQYF. The CDR3 DNA reads as TGTGCCACCAGTGTCAGGGACAGCCAGTACGAGCAGTACTTC. The chain has TRBV15 and TRBJ2-7; 7 bases align to TRBD1. This CDR3 is 14 amino acids long. Germline V gene lookup returns CDR1 LNHNV and CDR2 YYDKDF (reference sequence). V shed 6 bases, J shed 4 bases, and the junction held 9 bases outside the gene matches.

The chain links TRBV10-1 to TRBJ2-7; D perhaps matches TRBD1 (6 bases). The CDR3 length is 14 residues. Per the germline V gene, CDR1 is WNHNN and CDR2 is SYGVQD (reference sequence). V lost 5 bases and J lost 2, with 13 bases in between. The CDR3, as DNA: TGCGCCAGCAGTAGGGACACCTCGACCTACGAGCAGTACTTC. This sequence encodes CASSRDTSTYEQYF.

This sequence joins TRBV28 and TRBJ2-7, with D maybe TRBD1 (6 bases). The V gene lost 3 bases and the J gene lost 6 bases, with 12 bases spanning the gap. This CDR3 is built from 13 residues. CDR1 and CDR2 from the germline V gene are MDHEN and SYDVKM. The CDR3 DNA reads as TGTGCCAGCAGTTTCGGGACAACTCCCGAGCAGTACTTC. Protein product: CASSFGTTPEQYF.

V gene TRBV10-3 combines with J gene TRBJ2-6; unclear D gene. Trimming took off 5 bases at V and 1 base at J, with 6 bases between the two ends. The CDR3 has 14 residues. CDR1 is ENHRY and CDR2 is SYGVKD in the germline V gene. The CDR3: CAISFGSGANVLTF. CDR3 nucleotides: TGTGCCATCAGTTTCGGGTCTGGGGCCAACGTCCTGACTTTC.

The chain links TRBV11-3 to TRBJ2-5; D is ambiguous. Trimming left V 5 bases short and J 5 bases short, with 6 bases between. This CDR3 spans 11 amino acids. The germline CDR1 and CDR2 sequences are SGHNT and YENEEA. Here the CDR3 reads CASSLGETQYF. As DNA, the CDR3 is TGTGCCAGCAGCCTAGGGGAGACCCAGTACTTC.

The chain combines TRBV5-6 with TRBJ1-5; 7 nucleotides align to TRBD1. Germline assignment: CDR1 SGHDT and CDR2 YYEEEE. V trimming: 1 base; J trimming: 4 bases; junction bases outside the gene matches: 5. The CDR3 length is 15 residues. The CDR3 loop reads CASSLWTGENQPQHF. The CDR3 DNA sequence: TGTGCCAGCAGCTTGTGGACAGGCGAGAATCAGCCCCAGCATTTT.

The chain is built from TRBV11-3 and TRBJ2-5; D is possibly TRBD2 (6 bases). Per germline, CDR1 SGHNT and CDR2 YENEEA. The V end was cut by 1 base, the J end by 7 bases, with 16 bases between. This CDR3 region has 15 residues. CDR3 loop: CASSLGASGVGTQYF. The CDR3 DNA reads TGTGCCAGCAGCTTAGGTGCCTCGGGAGTTGGGACCCAGTACTTC.

The J gene is TRBJ1-1, the V gene TRBV6-2 or TRBV6-3; D uncertain. The CDR3 spans 13 residues. With 1 base removed from V and 1 base from J, the gap between germline ends came to 4 bases. CDR1 is MNHEY, CDR2 SVGEGT, per germline. CDR3 nucleotides: TGTGCCAGCAGTTACTTGGGGAACACTGAAGCTTTCTTT. This encodes CASSYLGNTEAFF.

The gene calls are TRBV19 and TRBJ1-2; maybe TRBD1 (6 bases). Looked up from germline, CDR1 is LNHDA and CDR2 is SQIVND (reference sequence). The CDR3 has 13 residues. Trimming cost V 7 bases and J 0 bases, with 9 bases left between them. CDR3 sequence (DNA): TGTGCCAGTAAGGGGGTCACTAACTATGGCTACACCTTC. Its translation: CASKGVTNYGYTF.

This sequence joins TRBV29-1 and TRBJ2-5, with D hard to call. V gave up 6 bases and J gave up 4 bases, with 9 bases separating them. Germline lookup yields CDR1 SQVTM and CDR2 ANQGSEA. The CDR3 spans 11 residues. DNA of the CDR3: TGCAGCGTACGGTCGGGAGAGACCCAGTACTTC. Protein product: CSVRSGETQYF.

This clone was counted once. V usage is TRBV5-1 and J usage is TRBJ2-3; D is unresolved. This CDR3 has 13 residues. Germline V gene data show CDR1 as SGHRS and CDR2 as YFSETQ. V was cut by 2 bases and J by 0 bases, with 4 bases left in between. In DNA, the CDR3 is TGCGCCAGCAGCTTTGACAGCACAGATACGCAGTATTTT. Translation: CASSFDSTDTQYF.

This chain links TRBV18 with TRBJ1-2; no firm D call. Trimming took 0 bases from V and 5 from J, leaving 10 bases between them. The CDR3 has 14 residues. In germline, CDR1 is KGHSH, CDR2 LQKENI. The CDR3 region has the DNA TGTGCCAGCTCACCACCGGGCAGATCATATGGCTACACCTTC. This sequence encodes CASSPPGRSYGYTF.

The chain joins TRBV6-5 to TRBJ2-2; a possible D gene is TRBD1 (6 bases). The ends were cut back, 7 bases at V and 3 bases at J, with 12 bases in the middle. Germline V lookup: CDR1 MNHEY, CDR2 SVGAGI. This CDR3 is 14 amino acids long. CDR3 protein: CASKGQGYTGELFF. In nucleotides, the CDR3 is TGTGCCAGCAAGGGCCAGGGGTACACCGGGGAGCTGTTTTTT.